Below, one T cell receptor beta chain is given with its context. The team made cDNA by running eight separate reactions for each sample. UMIs that had a 6-nucleotide sample barcode were put in using template switching. Reprocessing the 5' RACE reads, TCRdb reports a single entry for every CDR3 protein and omits DNA. Here the sample table reports about 41,000 distinct CDR3 sequences. This sample is part of a study of monozygotic twins with inflammatory bowel disease. What was sequenced was blood. The source of this sequence is a human donor with ulcerative colitis or Crohn's disease, or a healthy co-twin of an affected twin (not recorded which).

The CDR3 sequence is CAGSKILYSYDQPQHF. The rearrangement uses TRBV2 and TRBJ1-5. This CDR3 contains 16 residues. CDR1 and CDR2 (germline): SNHLY, FYNNEI.